Presented here are 27 T cell receptor beta chains from one specimen sequenced in a study of identical twins (dated by TCRdb to the mid-2010s). The library was generated by 5' RACE. The sample was run on an Illumina HiSeq 2000. TCRdb trimmed the raw reads at Q25, called clones with MiXCR and kept productive beta chains. Identical CDR3 protein sequences are pooled into one entry, listed with their most common genes and DNA. In this sample the table shows 1.5 million or so distinct CDR3 sequences, around a third of which occur a single time. The top ten clonotypes cover around 0.25% of the sample. Sequencing used cord blood. All receptors come from a newborn girl in good health.

The genes are TRBV6-1 and TRBJ1-5, with 7 positions matching TRBD1. Unmatched junction bases numbered 5, after V lost 6 bases and J lost 3 bases. There are 14 residues in the CDR3. Germline V lookup: CDR1 MNHNS, CDR2 SASEGT. The CDR3 reads CASRGQPSNQPQHF. In nucleotides, the CDR3 is TGTGCCAGCAGGGGACAGCCTTCCAATCAGCCCCAGCATTTT.

The chain combines TRBV11-2 with TRBJ2-3; the match to TRBD1 covers 11 bases. After removal of 0 bases from V and 3 bases from J, the junction contained 2 bases not matched to a gene. The CDR3 totals 16 residues. Germline V gene lookup returns CDR1 SGHAT and CDR2 FQNNGV. Here the CDR3 reads CASSLEGTGGTDTQYF. CDR3 bases: TGTGCCAGCAGCTTAGAAGGGACAGGGGGAACAGATACGCAGTATTTT.

As concerns this clonotype: A much more abundant neighbour one base away suggests this may be a read error. V usage is TRBV29-1 and J usage is TRBJ2-7; D ambiguous. CDR1 and CDR2 (germline): SQVTM, ANQGSEA. This CDR3 contains 13 residues. The DNA for the CDR3 is TGCAGCGTTGAAGACGTAAGCTCCTGCGAGCAGTACTTC. It translates to CSVEDVSSCEQYF.

This rearrangement joins TRBV29-1 to TRBJ2-1; the match to TRBD2 covers 10 bases. The germline V gene encodes CDR1 SQVTM and CDR2 ANQGSEA. V lost 4 bases and J lost 10; bases outside the gene matches: 7. CDR3 length: 13 amino acids. Written as DNA, the CDR3 is TGCAGCGTTGGGTGGACTAGCGGCTACGAGCAGTTCTTC. Its translation: CSVGWTSGYEQFF.

The rearrangement links TRBV3-1 to TRBJ2-5; a weak D match, TRBD2 (5 bases). The CDR3 totals 13 residues. The V end lost 6 bases, the J end lost 5 bases, and 13 bases lay between the germline ends. Germline values: CDR1 LGHDT, CDR2 YNNKEL (reference sequence). The CDR3 here is CASRHTSVETQYF. The CDR3 DNA is TGTGCCAGCAGACACACTAGTGTGGAGACCCAGTACTTC.

The chain couples TRBV28 to TRBJ2-1; 10 positions agree with TRBD1. Germline lookup yields CDR1 MDHEN and CDR2 SYDVKM. This CDR3 has 13 residues. The CDR3 DNA sequence: TGTGCGATCCGGGACAGGGGTTACAATGAGCAGTTCTTC. Residues: CAIRDRGYNEQFF.

This clonotype was detected only a few times. The V and J genes are TRBV5-1 and TRBJ2-3, with 9 bases matching TRBD2. The CDR3 runs to 16 residues. Germline-derived CDR1 and CDR2 are SGHRS and YFSETQ. J was trimmed by 2 bases and V by 0 bases; bases with no gene match: 4. The CDR3 DNA sequence: TGCGCCAGCAGCTTGGAGGGGACTAGCCTCACAGATACGCAGTATTTT. Translation gives CASSLEGTSLTDTQYF.

The chain's CDR3 is CASSEVRGFWGRVTEAFF. The CDR3 DNA follows: TGTGCCAGCAGTGAAGTACGGGGCTTTTGGGGGCGTGTCACTGAAGCTTTCTTT. This chain links TRBV6-1 with TRBJ1-1, with D possibly matching TRBD1 (6 bases). The germline V gene has CDR1 MNHNS and CDR2 SASEGT. The CDR3 has 18 residues. V was pared by 1 base and J by 4 bases, with 22 bases between.

The chain combines TRBV7-2 with TRBJ2-2; possibly TRBD1 for D (6 bases). Trimming cost V 6 bases and J 4 bases, with 12 bases left between them. Germline V gene lookup returns CDR1 SGHTA and CDR2 FQGNSA. This CDR3 is 14 amino acids long. The CDR3 sequence is CASRPTGSTGELFF. CDR3 bases: TGTGCCAGCAGACCAACAGGGTCCACCGGGGAGCTGTTTTTT.

This clonotype appeared a few times. V and J are TRBV11-2 and TRBJ1-2, with unresolved D. Trimming pared 5 bases from V and 4 bases from J, leaving 17 bases between. This CDR3 has 15 amino acids. Germline CDR1 reads SGHAT; CDR2 reads FQNNGV. The DNA of the CDR3 is TGTGCCAGCAGCCCGCTCCACGGCGGGCCCTATGGCTACACCTTC. Translated, it gives CASSPLHGGPYGYTF.

This clonotype showed up many times. V is TRBV12-3 or TRBV12-4 and J is TRBJ2-3, with TRBD2 matching 12 bases. The CDR3 has 14 residues. V lost 5 bases and J lost 4; bases outside the gene matches: 1. For the CDR3, the DNA is TGTGCCAGCAGTCCTAGCGGGGGGGCAGATACGCAGTATTTT. This translates into CASSPSGGADTQYF.

In its sample, this clonotype was seen a few times. The V gene is TRBV9, the J gene TRBJ2-7; 8 bases map to TRBD2. The CDR3 has 16 amino acids. Germline CDR1 is SGDLS and CDR2 is YYNGEE. Germline trimming cut 1 base from V and 2 bases from J; bases unmatched to any gene: 8. The CDR3 here is CASSVHPGGRPYEQYF. The CDR3 DNA reads as TGTGCCAGCAGCGTACATCCGGGAGGGAGGCCCTACGAGCAGTACTTC.

The chain recombines TRBV9 with TRBJ1-2; D is possibly TRBD1 (5 bases). Trimming cost V 0 bases and J 1 base, with 10 bases left between them. The CDR3 covers 15 residues. Germline CDR1 reads SGDLS; CDR2 reads YYNGEE. CDR3 sequence (DNA): TGTGCCAGCAGCGTAGGGGGACGGAGTAACTATGGCTACACCTTC. The encoded protein is CASSVGGRSNYGYTF.

The chain recombines TRBV25-1 with TRBJ2-1; D gene uncertain. This CDR3 comprises 11 residues. V dropped 1 base and J dropped 9 bases, with 4 bases sitting between them. Germline CDR1 reads MGHDK; CDR2 reads SYGVNS. DNA for the CDR3: TGTGCCAGCAGTGAATCTAGTGAGCAGTTCTTC. Its translation: CASSESSEQFF.

The rearrangement links TRBV7-2 to TRBJ1-6, with no clear D. The length of the CDR3 is 17 residues. Germline lookup yields CDR1 SGHTA and CDR2 FQGNSA. V lost 3 bases and J 1 base, leaving 13 bases between the germline ends. The chain's CDR3 is CASSFRGGSSYNSPLHF. The DNA for the CDR3 is TGTGCCAGCAGCTTTCGGGGAGGGAGTTCCTATAATTCACCCCTCCACTTT.

The CDR3 DNA reads as TGCAGCGTTGGGGACAGGGATATTAGCTACACCTTC. It specifies CSVGDRDISYTF. The chain employs TRBV29-1 and TRBJ1-2; 9 bases are shared with TRBD1. The junction had 6 bases not matched to a gene; V was cut back by 4 bases and J by 9 bases. CDR1 and CDR2 from the germline V gene are SQVTM and ANQGSEA. The CDR3 sequence is 12 residues long.

Concerning this clonotype itself: Germline is not matched at one junction end, which may reflect a read error. Written as DNA, the CDR3 is TGTGCCTGCAGCTTACGTGTAGGGGGGGGGCGCACAGATACGCAGTATTTT. Encoded protein: CACSLRVGGGRTDTQYF. V and J are TRBV7-2 and TRBJ2-3; TRBD2 is a possible D gene (7 bases). The CDR3 runs 17 residues. Looked up from germline, CDR1 is SGHTA and CDR2 is FQGNSA.

This clonotype has more than one count but fewer than ten. The V call is TRBV30, the J call TRBJ1-2, with TRBD1 as a possible D gene (5 bases). V lost 5 bases and J 1 base, leaving 11 bases between the germline ends. In germline, CDR1 is GTSNPN, CDR2 SVGIG (reference sequence). The length of the CDR3 is 13 residues. The CDR3 is CAWVGDNNYGYTF. The CDR3 DNA reads TGTGCCTGGGTGGGGGATAATAACTATGGCTACACCTTC.

This rearrangement joins TRBV7-2 to TRBJ1-2; TRBD1 might be the D (5 bases). The CDR3 sequence is 15 residues long. V was pared by 2 bases and J by 4 bases, with 14 bases between. Germline V gene data show CDR1 as SGHTA and CDR2 as FQGNSA. CDR3 residues: CASSLWGREIYGYTF. For the CDR3, the DNA is TGTGCCAGCAGCTTATGGGGCAGGGAGATCTATGGCTACACCTTC.

The sample holds a few counts of this clonotype. This chain uses TRBV29-1 with TRBJ2-7, with 9 bases identical to TRBD2. CDR3 length equals 15 residues. In germline, CDR1 is SQVTM, CDR2 ANQGSEA. V shed 4 bases, J shed 3 bases, and the junction held 10 bases outside the gene matches. For the CDR3, the DNA is TGCAGCGTTGGGTCAGCGGGAGGTTCCTTCTACGAGCAGTACTTC. Translated, it gives CSVGSAGGSFYEQYF.

This clonotype was detected many times. This chain connects TRBV6-2 or TRBV6-3 to TRBJ1-2; the D is unclear. The V end was cut by 3 bases, the J end by 3 bases, with 5 bases between. The CDR3 consists of 12 residues. Germline V gives CDR1 MNHEY, CDR2 SVGEGT. CDR3 protein: CASSYPDYGYTF. CDR3 nucleotides: TGTGCCAGCAGTTATCCCGACTATGGCTACACCTTC.

This clonotype showed up just a few times. The CDR3 region is CSADRVETQYF. The CDR3 DNA reads as TGCAGTGCTGACAGGGTTGAGACCCAGTACTTC. This sequence joins TRBV20-1 and TRBJ2-5; 7 bases agree with TRBD1. Looked up from germline, CDR1 is DFQATT and CDR2 is SNEGSKA (reference sequence). Trimming removed 5 bases from V and 5 bases from J; junction bases left unmatched: 2. The CDR3 length is 11 residues.

This rearrangement joins TRBV20-1 to TRBJ2-1; 7 bases are a match to TRBD1. The CDR3 has 14 residues. Germline V gene sequence: CDR1 DFQATT, CDR2 SNEGSKA (reference sequence). The junction had 8 bases not matched to a gene; V was cut back by 2 bases and J by 7 bases. The CDR3 reads CSARTRGYGNEQFF. DNA of the CDR3: TGCAGTGCTAGAACCAGGGGGTATGGAAATGAGCAGTTCTTC.

V and J are TRBV7-8 and TRBJ2-2; TRBD2 matches at 11 bases. This CDR3 has 17 amino acids. With V trimmed by 3 bases and J by 0 bases, 3 bases remained unmatched. The germline V gene encodes CDR1 SGHVS and CDR2 FQNEAQ. CDR3 amino acids: CASSLPTSGANTGELFF. CDR3 nucleotide sequence: TGTGCCAGCAGCTTGCCGACTAGCGGGGCGAACACCGGGGAGCTGTTTTTT.

The chain joins TRBV12-3 or TRBV12-4 to TRBJ2-4; no definite D call. The assigned J gene may be wrong: the sequence end matches TRBJ2-7 better. There are 16 residues in the CDR3. The CDR3 sequence is CASSVEGYGAPYEQYF. In DNA form, the CDR3 reads TGTGCCAGCAGCGTAGAAGGATATGGAGCCCCCTACGAGCAGTACTTC.

This clonotype was counted only a few times. This chain uses TRBV20-1 with TRBJ2-3; 8 nucleotides agree with TRBD2. The CDR3 sequence is 14 residues long. V lost 6 bases and J lost 5; bases outside the gene matches: 10. The germline gives CDR1 DFQATT, CDR2 SNEGSKA (reference sequence). CDR3 coding DNA: TGCAGTGCCACACTTAGCGGGACCCGAGATACGCAGTATTTT. This translates into CSATLSGTRDTQYF.

The table lists this clonotype with a count of one. V and J are TRBV24-1 and TRBJ1-2, with no clear D. The germline V and J ends were trimmed by 1 base and 8 bases, with 10 bases remaining between them. The CDR3 has 13 residues. The germline V gene encodes CDR1 KGHDR and CDR2 SFDVKD. The CDR3 loop reads CATSDFPGGGYTF. CDR3 bases: TGTGCCACCAGTGATTTCCCGGGTGGCGGCTACACCTTC.